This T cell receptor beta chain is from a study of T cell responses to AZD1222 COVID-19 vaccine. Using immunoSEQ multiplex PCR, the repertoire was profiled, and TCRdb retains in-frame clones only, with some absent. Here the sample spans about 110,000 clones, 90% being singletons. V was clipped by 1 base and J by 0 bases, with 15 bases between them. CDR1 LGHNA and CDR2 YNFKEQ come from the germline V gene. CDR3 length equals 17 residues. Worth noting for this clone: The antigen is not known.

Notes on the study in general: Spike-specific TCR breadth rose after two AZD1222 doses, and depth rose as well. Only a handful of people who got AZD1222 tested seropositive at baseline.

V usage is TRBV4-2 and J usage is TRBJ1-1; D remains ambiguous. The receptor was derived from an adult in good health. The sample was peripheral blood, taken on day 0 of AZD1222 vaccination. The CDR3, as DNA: TGTGCCAGCAGCCAAGCCTTGACGGGGAACATGAACACTGAAGCTTTCTTT. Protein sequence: CASSQALTGNMNTEAFF.